The 21 T cell receptor beta chains below all came from one sample that was sequenced in a study of tumor-infiltrating lymphocytes in oesophageal squamous cell carcinoma. TCRdb fed the PCR reads into MiXCR, producing one record per CDR3 protein. The data contain 23,000 or so distinct CDR3 sequences, around 40% of them singletons. Sequenced: esophageal tumor tissue. The origin of the receptors is a male donor with esophageal squamous cell carcinoma.

This clonotype was counted many times. The rearrangement joins TRBV5-1 to TRBJ2-5, with 7 bases aligning to TRBD1. Losses at the gene ends were 4 bases for V and 3 bases for J; bases not matched to a gene: 3. CDR1 SGHRS and CDR2 YFSETQ come from the germline V gene. The CDR3 totals 13 residues. CDR3 nucleotide sequence: TGCGCCAGCAGCCGGGACAGAGAAGAGACCCAGTACTTC. Translated: CASSRDREETQYF.

This chain links TRBV7-3 with TRBJ2-5; TRBD2 matches at 10 bases. This CDR3 contains 16 residues. Germline V lookup: CDR1 SGHTA, CDR2 FQGTGA. V lost 4 bases and J lost 11; bases outside the gene matches: 16. Here the CDR3 DNA reads TGTGCCAGCAGCTCACTAGCGGGGATCCCCTACAATGAGCAGTACTTC. This gives the protein CASSSLAGIPYNEQYF.

This clonotype was counted only a few times. This sequence may be a read error, since a much larger clone differs from it by one base. The chain is built from TRBV7-9 and TRBJ2-1; TRBD1 is a possible D gene (6 bases). The CDR3 contains 12 residues. V gave up 4 bases and J gave up 10 bases, with 11 bases separating them. Germline V lookup: CDR1 SEHNR, CDR2 FQNEAQ (reference sequence). The CDR3 DNA reads TGTGCCAGCAGCTCACCTGGGGGCGAGCAGTTCTTC. Amino acids: CASSSPGGEQFF. Filled out from reference TRBV7-9 and TRBJ2-1, the complete variable domain reads DTGVSQNPRHKITKRGQNVTFRCDPISEHNRLYWYRQTLGQGPEFLTYFQNEAQLEKSRLLSDRFSAERPKGSFSTLEIQRTEQGDSAMYLCASSSPGGEQFFGPGTRLTVL.

This clonotype occurred many times. The CDR3 spells CASSPRGGLEQYF. The CDR3 DNA reads TGTGCCAGTAGTCCGAGGGGAGGGCTCGAGCAGTACTTC. The chain is built from TRBV19 and TRBJ2-4, with 7 bases lining up with TRBD2. The DNA end lines up better with TRBJ2-7; the J call may be wrong. Germline V lookup: CDR1 LNHDA, CDR2 SQIVND (reference sequence). The CDR3 totals 13 residues.

This clonotype came up many times. Here the CDR3 reads CASSSYRETGNTIYF. Written as DNA, the CDR3 is TGTGCCAGCAGCTCCTACAGGGAGACTGGAAACACCATATATTTT. This chain uses TRBV7-8 with TRBJ1-3; D may be TRBD1 (6 bases). CDR1 is SGHVS, CDR2 FQNEAQ, per germline. The CDR3 covers 15 residues. V lost 4 bases and J 2 bases, leaving 12 bases between the germline ends.

As concerns this clonotype: The conserved phenylalanine or tryptophan normally closing the CDR3 is absent here, so this likely arose from a read error. The DNA is left out, because the CDR3 cannot be placed on it with certainty; the CDR3 is given as TCRdb lists it. The chain recombines TRBV10-1 with TRBJ2-5; TRBD1 reflects the table's D call only, with no check against the DNA. The CDR3 is 15 residues long, ends included. Germline V gene sequence: CDR1 WNHNN, CDR2 SYGVQD (reference sequence). CDR3 region: CASNDRVSKRPSTSA.

This clonotype was seen at least ten times. The J gene is TRBJ2-1, the V gene TRBV19, with D tentatively TRBD1 or TRBD2 (5 bases each). Germline CDR1 reads LNHDA; CDR2 reads SQIVND (reference sequence). V was cut by 7 bases and J by 10 bases, with 23 bases left in between. CDR3 length equals 15 residues. CDR3 DNA: TGTGCCAGTAAATATGAGGACTCCCATTGGGGGGAGCAGTTCTTC. Its translation is CASKYEDSHWGEQFF.

The table lists this clonotype with many counts. The chain combines TRBV11-2 with TRBJ2-7; the D is unclear. This CDR3 comprises 14 residues. Germline CDR1 SGHAT, CDR2 FQNNGV. The V gene lost 1 base and the J gene lost 4 bases, with 11 bases spanning the gap. CDR3 sequence: CASSLGGSGYEQYF. In nucleotides, the CDR3 is TGTGCCAGCAGCTTAGGCGGATCTGGGTACGAGCAGTACTTC.

Many counts were recorded for this clonotype. The genes are TRBV12-5 and TRBJ2-6, with D perhaps matching TRBD1 or TRBD2 (5 bases each). The CDR3 sequence is 21 residues long. The V gene's germline CDR1 is LGHNT and CDR2 FRNRAP. V lost 2 bases to trimming and J lost 0 bases, with 23 bases between them. The chain's CDR3 is CASGLRENARQSFSGANVLTF. CDR3 nucleotide sequence: TGTGCTAGTGGTTTGAGGGAGAACGCCAGACAGTCCTTCTCTGGGGCCAACGTCCTGACTTTC.

This clonotype was counted a few times. This chain connects TRBV7-2 to TRBJ2-1; 8 nucleotides agree with TRBD2. The CDR3 is made up of 16 amino acids. J lost 2 bases, V lost 1 base, and 4 bases had no gene match. CDR1 is SGHTA and CDR2 is FQGNSA in the germline V gene. CDR3 DNA sequence: TGTGCCAGCAGCTTAGGTCTAGCGGGCCCCTACAATGAGCAGTTCTTC. Its protein product is CASSLGLAGPYNEQFF.

This clonotype came up many times. The CDR3 does not end in the conserved phenylalanine or tryptophan, so this is likely a read error. No DNA is shown, since the ends of the CDR3 on it are uncertain; the CDR3 is the one TCRdb lists. The V call is TRBV7-8, the J call TRBJ2-7; TRBD1 was called by the table and not checked on the DNA. Germline-derived CDR1 and CDR2 are SGHVS and FQNEAQ. The CDR3 is 18 amino acids in total, end residues counted. CDR3 sequence reads: CASSLRTGTAGYGYTFGS.

The V and J genes are TRBV20-1 and TRBJ1-2; D gene unclear. Germline V CDR1 and CDR2: DFQATT, SNEGSKA (reference sequence). The V gene lost 3 bases and the J gene lost 8 bases, with 16 bases spanning the gap. CDR3 length: 13 amino acids. Written as DNA, the CDR3 is TGCAGTGCTAGTGACGGCAATGTGGGGGGCTACACCTTC. This codes for CSASDGNVGGYTF.

The chain recombines TRBV2 with TRBJ2-7; no clear D gene. The germline gives CDR1 SNHLY, CDR2 FYNNEI. V lost 6 bases, J lost 1 base, and 31 bases lay in between. This CDR3 is built from 20 residues. The CDR3 DNA follows: TGTGCCAGCAGCGCGTCGAACTGGGTCGGGCCTGGGTCGACGTCCTACGAGCAGTACTTC. Its protein is CASSASNWVGPGSTSYEQYF.

On this clonotype itself: Germline is not matched at one junction end, which may reflect a read error. This chain connects TRBV7-7 to TRBJ2-2; 8 bases agree with TRBD2. Germline V lookup: CDR1 SSHAT, CDR2 FNYEAQ (reference sequence). The CDR3 covers 14 residues. The CDR3 coding sequence is TGTGCTAGCAGCGAACGGGGGGGTGCCGGGGAGCTGTTTTTT. Its protein is CASSERGGAGELFF. Full variable domain (outside the CDR3, taken from reference TRBV7-7 and TRBJ2-2): GAGVSQSPRYKVTKRGQDVTLRCDPISSHATLYWYQQALGQGPEFLTYFNYEAQPDKSGLPSDRFSAERPEGSISTLTIQRTEQRDSAMYRCASSERGGAGELFFGEGSRLTVL.

At least ten counts were recorded for this clonotype. J is TRBJ2-1 and V is TRBV18, with TRBD2 identical over 10 bases. Germline loops: CDR1 KGHSH, CDR2 LQKENI. The J segment lost 8 bases and the V segment lost 3 bases, leaving 10 bases of the junction unmatched. The CDR3 consists of 16 residues. CDR3 bases: TGTGCCAGCTCACCCCCGGGTAGCGGGAGGATGGATGAGCAGTTCTTC. Translation gives CASSPPGSGRMDEQFF.

This chain joins TRBV30 and TRBJ2-5; possible D gene TRBD2, 5 bases. The J call is doubtful: the DNA matches TRBJ2-1 better. The length of the CDR3 is 12 residues. Germline V CDR1 and CDR2: GTSNPN, SVGIG (reference sequence). In DNA form, the CDR3 reads TGTGCCGGAGGCTTAAATTTCAATGAGCAGTTCTTC. The encoded protein is CAGGLNFNEQFF.

This clonotype was seen ten or more times. This chain uses TRBV5-1 with TRBJ2-3; TRBD1 might be the D (6 bases). The ends were cut back, 0 bases at V and 4 bases at J, with 12 bases in the middle. The CDR3 sequence is 15 residues long. Germline V gene lookup returns CDR1 SGHRS and CDR2 YFSETQ. The CDR3 reads CASSLGTGWSDTQYF. DNA for the CDR3: TGCGCCAGCAGCTTGGGAACAGGGTGGTCAGATACGCAGTATTTT.

Of note for this clonotype: The CDR3 does not end in the conserved phenylalanine or tryptophan, so this is likely a read error. The limits of the CDR3 on the DNA are not certain, so only TCRdb's listed CDR3 is given. The V and J genes are TRBV12-3 or TRBV12-4 and TRBJ2-6; TRBD1 is the table's D call and was not checked against the DNA. Counting both end residues, the CDR3 totals 16 amino acids. The CDR3 sequence: CAITLEGAYNEQFFGA.

By proportion, this clonotype is medium-sized. The chain links TRBV7-9 to TRBJ2-2; TRBD2 aligns across 10 bases. Germline CDR1 and CDR2: SEHNR and FQNEAQ (reference sequence). V was pared by 4 bases and J by 1 base, with 3 bases of the junction left unmatched. The CDR3 totals 16 residues. DNA for the CDR3: TGTGCCAGCAGCTCCCGACTAGCGGGGAACACCGGGGAGCTGTTTTTT. This sequence encodes CASSSRLAGNTGELFF.

This clonotype appeared many times. This sequence joins TRBV28 and TRBJ2-5; no reliable D call. Trimming left V 1 base short and J 11 bases short, with 11 bases between. The length of the CDR3 is 12 residues. CDR1 is MDHEN, CDR2 SYDVKM, per germline. The CDR3: CASSLYRDGQYF. Here the CDR3 DNA reads TGTGCCAGCAGTTTATACCGCGACGGGCAGTACTTC.

This chain links TRBV14 with TRBJ2-2; D is perhaps TRBD1 or TRBD2 (5 bases each). The germline V and J ends were trimmed by 4 bases and 2 bases, with 17 bases remaining between them. The length of the CDR3 is 17 residues. Germline V lookup: CDR1 SGHDN, CDR2 FVKESK. The CDR3 here is CASSPVRGGSNTGELFF. As DNA, the CDR3 is TGTGCCAGCAGCCCCGTTCGGGGCGGGTCAAACACCGGGGAGCTGTTTTTT.